Only one count was recorded for the clone carrying this T cell receptor (beta chain). The record originates from a study of blood T cell repertoires in COVID-19. About the study: Acute and convalescent COVID-19 specimens originated in the United States, Italy and Spain. PBMCs, B-cell-depleted T cells, or T cells were the source of the cDNA or gDNA that made up the material.

Authors' processing steps: Quantification of nucleated cells was approximated via reference gene primer amplification. Assay used: immunoSEQ multiplex PCR; TCRdb lists only in-frame clones, some missing. D and trimming were read from the DNA, whereas the V and J calls and clone size are those reported in that table. The repertoire has some 250,000 clones, approximately 83% of them found once; the top ten carry less than 5.5%. The TCR originated in a man aged 50 to 59 with active or convalescent COVID-19. The specimen sequenced was peripheral blood.

The CDR3 coding sequence is TGCAGCGTTGTGGAGGCAGGAGTAGGTAGCAATCAGCCCCAGCATTTT. Translated, it gives CSVVEAGVGSNQPQHF. The chain couples TRBV29-1 to TRBJ1-5; unclear D gene. V was shortened by 4 bases and J by 0 bases, with 16 bases between the two germline ends. This CDR3 comprises 16 residues. CDR1 and CDR2 from the germline V gene are SQVTM and ANQGSEA. Full variable domain (remainder filled in from reference TRBV29-1 and TRBJ1-5): SAVISQKPSRDICQRGTSLTIQCQVDSQVTMMFWYRQQPGQSLTLIATANQGSEATYESGFVIDKFPISRPNLTFSTLTVSNMSPEDSSIYLCSVVEAGVGSNQPQHFGDGTRLSIL.